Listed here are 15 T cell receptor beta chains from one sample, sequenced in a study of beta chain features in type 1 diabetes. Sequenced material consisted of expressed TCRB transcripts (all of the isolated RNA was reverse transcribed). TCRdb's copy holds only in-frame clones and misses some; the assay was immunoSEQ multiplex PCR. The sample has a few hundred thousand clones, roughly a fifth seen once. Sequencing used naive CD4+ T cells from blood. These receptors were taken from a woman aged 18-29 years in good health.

CDR3 sequence (DNA): TGTGCCTGGAGGGGGAGAAGCCAGGATGATTATGAAAAACTGTTTTTT. It codes for CAWRGRSQDDYEKLFF. V gene TRBV30 combines with J gene TRBJ1-4; D gene ambiguous. The CDR3 sequence is 16 residues long. The V gene lost 3 bases and the J gene lost 6 bases, with 20 bases spanning the gap. CDR1 is GTSNPN, CDR2 SVGIG, per germline (reference sequence). The whole variable domain, remainder taken from reference TRBV30 and TRBJ1-4, is SQTIHQWPATLVQPVGSPLSLECTVEGTSNPNLYWYRQAAGRGLQLLFYSVGIGQISSEVPQNLSASRPQDRQFILSSKKLLLSDSGFYLCAWRGRSQDDYEKLFFGSGTQLSVL.

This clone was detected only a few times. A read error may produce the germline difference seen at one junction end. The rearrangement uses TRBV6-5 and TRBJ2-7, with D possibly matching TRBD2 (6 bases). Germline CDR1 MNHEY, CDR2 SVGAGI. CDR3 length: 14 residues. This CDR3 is CASSLNPGRRSRVF. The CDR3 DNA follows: TGTGCCAGCAGCCTTAACCCTGGGAGGAGGTCAAGGGTCTTC.

CDR3 nucleotide sequence: TGTGCCAGCAGTCGTCTAGGGGGCGGGGGGCCCGAGAAGACCCAGTACTTC. Its protein is CASSRLGGGGPEKTQYF. The chain uses TRBV7-2 and TRBJ2-5, with D perhaps matching TRBD2 (8 bases). The CDR3 contains 17 residues. Germline V gives CDR1 SGHTA, CDR2 FQGNSA. The V and J ends lost 6 bases and 6 bases respectively, with 26 bases between them.

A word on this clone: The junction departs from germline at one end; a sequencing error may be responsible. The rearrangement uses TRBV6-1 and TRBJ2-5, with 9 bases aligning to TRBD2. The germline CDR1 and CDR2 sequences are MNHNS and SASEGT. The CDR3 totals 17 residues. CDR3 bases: TGTGCCATCAGTGAGTCAACTAGCGGGCCGTCCGGAGAGACCCAGTACTTC. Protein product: CAISESTSGPSGETQYF.

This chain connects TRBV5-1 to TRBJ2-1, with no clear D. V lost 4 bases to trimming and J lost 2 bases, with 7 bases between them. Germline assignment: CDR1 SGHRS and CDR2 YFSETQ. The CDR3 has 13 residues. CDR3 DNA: TGCGCCAGCAGCGATTACACCTACAATGAGCAGTTCTTC. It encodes CASSDYTYNEQFF.

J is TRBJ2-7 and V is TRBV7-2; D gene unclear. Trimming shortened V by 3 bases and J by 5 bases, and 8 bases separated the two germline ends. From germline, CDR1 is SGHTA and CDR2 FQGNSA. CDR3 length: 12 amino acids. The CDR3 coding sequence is TGTGCCAGCAGCTTTTTGCGGCACGAGCAGTACTTC. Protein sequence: CASSFLRHEQYF. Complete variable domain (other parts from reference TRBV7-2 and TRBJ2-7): GAGVSQSPSNKVTEKGKDVELRCDPISGHTALYWYRQSLGQGLEFLIYFQGNSAPDKSGLPSDRFSAERTGGSVSTLTIQRTQQEDSAVYLCASSFLRHEQYFGPGTRLTVT.

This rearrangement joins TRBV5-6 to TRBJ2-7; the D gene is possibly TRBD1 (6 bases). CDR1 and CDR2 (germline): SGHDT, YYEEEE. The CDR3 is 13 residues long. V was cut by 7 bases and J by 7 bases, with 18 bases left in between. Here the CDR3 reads CASEGTSRGEQYF. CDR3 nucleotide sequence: TGTGCCAGCGAAGGGACATCCCGGGGAGAGCAGTACTTC.

The CDR3 reads CASSAFTDEQFF. Written as DNA, the CDR3 is TGTGCCAGCAGTGCTTTTACAGATGAGCAGTTCTTC. The rearrangement links TRBV2 to TRBJ2-1, with D uncertain. V lost 4 bases and J lost 8, with 9 bases in between. This CDR3 is built from 12 residues. Germline V CDR1 and CDR2: SNHLY, FYNNEI.

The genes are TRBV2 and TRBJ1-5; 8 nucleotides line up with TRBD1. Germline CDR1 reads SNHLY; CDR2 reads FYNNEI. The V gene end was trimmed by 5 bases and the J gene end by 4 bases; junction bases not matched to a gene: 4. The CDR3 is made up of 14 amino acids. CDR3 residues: CASSQGQGNQPQHF. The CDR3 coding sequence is TGTGCCAGCAGTCAAGGACAGGGAAATCAGCCCCAGCATTTT.

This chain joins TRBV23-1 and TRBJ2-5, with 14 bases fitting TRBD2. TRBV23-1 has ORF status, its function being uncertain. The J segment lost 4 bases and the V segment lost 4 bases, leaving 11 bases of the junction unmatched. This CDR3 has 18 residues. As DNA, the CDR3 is TGCGCCAGCAGTCCATCCGGGACTAGCGGGAGAAAGAGAGAGACCCAGTACTTC. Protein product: CASSPSGTSGRKRETQYF.

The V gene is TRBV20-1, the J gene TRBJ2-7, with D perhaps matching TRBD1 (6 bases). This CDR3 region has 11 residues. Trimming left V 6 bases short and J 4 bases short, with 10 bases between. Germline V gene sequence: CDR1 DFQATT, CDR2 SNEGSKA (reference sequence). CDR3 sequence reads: CSALQGYEQYF. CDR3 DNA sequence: TGCAGTGCATTACAGGGATACGAGCAGTACTTC.

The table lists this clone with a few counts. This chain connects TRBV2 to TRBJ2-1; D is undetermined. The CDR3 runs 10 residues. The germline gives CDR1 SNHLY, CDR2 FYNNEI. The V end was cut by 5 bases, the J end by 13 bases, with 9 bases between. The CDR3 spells CASSFSAQFF. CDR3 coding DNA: TGTGCCAGCAGTTTCAGTGCCCAGTTCTTC.

CDR3 in amino acids: CASVTGYHEQYF. CDR3 DNA: TGTGCCAGCGTTACAGGGTATCACGAGCAGTACTTC. The chain couples TRBV2 to TRBJ2-7, with a tentative D call TRBD1 (6 bases). V shed 8 bases and J shed 5 bases, with 13 bases lying between them. Germline CDR1 SNHLY, CDR2 FYNNEI. The CDR3 is 12 residues long.

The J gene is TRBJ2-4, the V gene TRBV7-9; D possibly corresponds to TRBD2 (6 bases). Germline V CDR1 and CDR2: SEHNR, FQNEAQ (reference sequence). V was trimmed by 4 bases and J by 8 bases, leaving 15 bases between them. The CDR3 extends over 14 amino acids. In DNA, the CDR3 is TGTGCCAGCAGCTCGTCCGGGACTGGGGACATTCAGTACTTC. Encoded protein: CASSSSGTGDIQYF.

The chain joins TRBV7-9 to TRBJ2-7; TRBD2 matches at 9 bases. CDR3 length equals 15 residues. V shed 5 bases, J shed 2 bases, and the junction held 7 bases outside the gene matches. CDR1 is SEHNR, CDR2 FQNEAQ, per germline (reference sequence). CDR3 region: CASSPQIAGAYEQYF. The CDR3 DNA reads TGTGCCAGCAGCCCCCAGATAGCGGGGGCCTACGAGCAGTACTTC.